A selection of T cell receptor beta chains follows, all from one sample in a study of CD8 T cells in ankylosing spondylitis. One entry per CDR3 protein results from TCRdb running MiXCR on the 5' RACE reads. The table includes roughly 280,000 distinct CDR3 sequences, 20% detected once. Input material: blood, either unsorted or a sorted T cell fraction (not recorded which). These receptors were taken from a male donor with ankylosing spondylitis or in good health (not recorded which). CDR3s include the opening cysteine and the closing phenylalanine or tryptophan. D genes are given only for firm matches. Clone size appears in some rows only: once, few, many, or a class for an expanded clone.

J,D,V,size,DNA,CDR3
TRBJ1-4,TRBD1,TRBV6-1,NA,TGTGCCAGCAGGGACAGGCCGGACGAAAAACTGTTTTTT,CASRDRPDEKLFF
TRBJ2-1,TRBD2,TRBV27,many,TGTGCCAGCAGTTTACGGGAGGGGTTCTACAATGAGCAGTTCTTC,CASSLREGFYNEQFF
TRBJ2-3,TRBD1,TRBV29-1,few,TGCAGCGTTGAAGGCCCATCGGGACAGGGGGTGGATACGCAGTATTTT,CSVEGPSGQGVDTQYF
TRBJ2-1,NA,TRBV10-3,NA,TGTGCCATCAGTGAGCGTCCGGCTAGGGAGCAGTTCTTC,CAISERPAREQFF
TRBJ2-5,NA,TRBV12-3/TRBV12-4,NA,TGTGCCAGCAGACCCCCACAGTACCAAGAGACCCAGTACTTC,CASRPPQYQETQYF
TRBJ1-1,TRBD1,TRBV18,NA,TGTGCCAGCTCATCGGGGACAGGGCGGAACACTGAAGCTTTCTTT,CASSSGTGRNTEAFF
TRBJ2-2,NA,TRBV29-1,few,TGCAGCGTTGTTTTAGGCAGCAACACCGGGGAGCTGTTTTTT,CSVVLGSNTGELFF
TRBJ2-3,TRBD1,TRBV10-3,few,TGTGCCATCAGTGAATCACAGGGGGCCGCAGATACGCAGTATTTT,CAISESQGAADTQYF
TRBJ1-1,NA,TRBV11-2,NA,TGTGCCAGCAGCTCCGACCGGGGTGAAGCTTTCTTT,CASSSDRGEAFF
TRBJ2-3,NA,TRBV9,few,TGTGCCAGCAGCGTAGGGGGATGGTCCACAGATACGCAGTATTTT,CASSVGGWSTDTQYF
TRBJ2-3,NA,TRBV20-1,few,TGCAGTGCTCCCGAGCGAGCAGTTAGCACAGATACGCAGTATTTT,CSAPERAVSTDTQYF
TRBJ2-3,TRBD2,TRBV5-1,many,TGCGCCAGCAGCTTGGGGTTAGCGGGAGCAGCAGATACGCAGTATTTT,CASSLGLAGAADTQYF
TRBJ2-2,NA,TRBV9,NA,TGTGCCAGCAGCGTCGGGGTTACTGGGGGGCTGTTTTTT,CASSVGVTGGLFF
TRBJ2-2,TRBD2,TRBV20-1,NA,TGCAGTGCCAAGGGGGCTAGCGGGGACACCGGGGAGCTGTTTTTT,CSAKGASGDTGELFF
TRBJ1-6,NA,TRBV12-3/TRBV12-4,many,TGTGCCAGCAGTCCGGACAGACATAATTCACCCCTCCACTTT,CASSPDRHNSPLHF
TRBJ2-4,NA,TRBV14,NA,TGTGCCAGCAGCCAAGGTGACAGTTTAATAGGCAAAAACATTCAGTACTTC,CASSQGDSLIGKNIQYF
TRBJ1-1,NA,TRBV12-3/TRBV12-4,few,TGTGCCAGCAGTTTAGCGGGGCCAAATACTGAAGCTTTCTTT,CASSLAGPNTEAFF
TRBJ2-1,NA,TRBV20-1,NA,TGCAGTGCTAGAATCACCGGGACCCAAGGGGATGAGCAGTTCTTC,CSARITGTQGDEQFF
TRBJ2-2,TRBD2,TRBV5-1,few,TGCGCCAGCAGCTTGGGACTAGCGGGAGTAGGGACCGGGGAGCTGTTTTTT,CASSLGLAGVGTGELFF
TRBJ2-1,NA,TRBV12-3/TRBV12-4,NA,TGTGCCAGCAGTTTTTTTGTAGCTAGTGATGAGCAGTTCTTC,CASSFFVASDEQFF